This entry lists 26 T cell receptor beta chains sequenced from one sample in a study of cytomegalovirus exposure and HLA in healthy donors. Using immunoSEQ multiplex PCR, the repertoire was profiled, and TCRdb retains in-frame clones only, with some absent. This sample has 71,000 or so clones, with 85% to 95% found just once. Source material: PBMCs. The receptors shown here come from a man younger than 35 in good health and CMV-seropositive.

The gene calls are TRBV10-2 and TRBJ2-1; 14 positions agree with TRBD2. The germline CDR1 and CDR2 sequences are WSHSY and SAAADI. This CDR3 contains 15 residues. V was pared by 7 bases and J by 5 bases, with 4 bases of the junction left unmatched. As DNA, the CDR3 is TGCGCCAGCACCCCGGGACTAGCGGGAGACAATGAGCAGTTCTTC. Translation: CASTPGLAGDNEQFF.

The chain combines TRBV5-1 with TRBJ2-3; 8 bases are a match to TRBD2. Unmatched junction bases numbered 13, after V lost 3 bases and J lost 4 bases. This CDR3 is 17 amino acids long. Germline V gene sequence: CDR1 SGHRS, CDR2 YFSETQ. Here the CDR3 DNA reads TGCGCCAGCAGCTGGGCCCGGGGTAGCGGGGTCTCAGATACGCAGTATTTT. Translation gives CASSWARGSGVSDTQYF.

The chain combines TRBV9 with TRBJ2-7, with 7 nucleotides matching TRBD1. CDR1 is SGDLS, CDR2 YYNGEE, per germline. The J segment lost 4 bases and the V segment lost 4 bases, leaving 11 bases of the junction unmatched. The CDR3 runs to 15 residues. CDR3 sequence (DNA): TGTGCCAGCAGCAGACAGGGTTCGTCATTATACGAGCAGTACTTC. Amino acids: CASSRQGSSLYEQYF.

DNA for the CDR3: TGTGCCAGTAGTACACGACAGGGCCCAGATACGCAGTATTTT. Amino acid sequence: CASSTRQGPDTQYF. J is TRBJ2-3 and V is TRBV19, with 7 positions matching TRBD1. V trimming: 4 bases; J trimming: 4 bases; junction bases outside the gene matches: 5. The CDR3 is 14 amino acids. Germline V gives CDR1 LNHDA, CDR2 SQIVND (reference sequence).

The V and J genes are TRBV7-9 and TRBJ1-5; D gene uncertain. With 6 bases removed from V and 3 bases from J, the gap between germline ends came to 12 bases. From germline, CDR1 is SEHNR and CDR2 FQNEAQ (reference sequence). The CDR3 has 14 residues. The CDR3 coding sequence is TGTGCCAGCAGTTTGGAGTTTATCAATCAGCCCCAGCATTTT. Encoded protein: CASSLEFINQPQHF. Based on the CDR3 plus reference TRBV7-9 and TRBJ1-5, the full variable domain is DTGVSQNPRHKITKRGQNVTFRCDPISEHNRLYWYRQTLGQGPEFLTYFQNEAQLEKSRLLSDRFSAERPKGSFSTLEIQRTEQGDSAMYLCASSLEFINQPQHFGDGTRLSIL.

This chain joins TRBV7-9 and TRBJ2-7; tentatively, D is TRBD1 (6 bases). Deletions cut 5 bases from V and 1 base from J, with 12 bases between. This CDR3 is 14 amino acids long. Germline CDR1 SEHNR, CDR2 FQNEAQ (reference sequence). The CDR3 loop reads CASSPIGQSYEQYF. The CDR3 DNA follows: TGTGCCAGCAGCCCGATCGGACAGTCCTACGAGCAGTACTTC.

V usage is TRBV19 and J usage is TRBJ1-5, with TRBD1 as a possible D gene (6 bases). V lost 9 bases to trimming and J lost 2 bases, with 14 bases between them. This CDR3 spans 14 amino acids. Germline V lookup: CDR1 LNHDA, CDR2 SQIVND (reference sequence). The CDR3, as DNA: TGTGCCAGCAACCGGGACACAGGCAATCAGCCCCAGCATTTT. Protein: CASNRDTGNQPQHF.

The chain combines TRBV28 with TRBJ2-3; a weak D match, TRBD2 (7 bases). This CDR3 comprises 15 residues. In germline, CDR1 is MDHEN, CDR2 SYDVKM. The V end was cut by 5 bases, the J end by 5 bases, with 17 bases between. The CDR3, as DNA: TGTGCCAGCAGTCCGGGGGGCTCCAGCGAAGATACGCAGTATTTT. As protein: CASSPGGSSEDTQYF.

This chain connects TRBV15 to TRBJ2-1; D might be TRBD1 (5 bases). With 0 bases removed from V and 7 bases from J, the gap between germline ends came to 13 bases. In germline, CDR1 is LNHNV, CDR2 YYDKDF (reference sequence). The CDR3 sequence is 15 residues long. CDR3 bases: TGTGCCACCAGCAGAGATCTTTCCAGGGCTAATGAGCAGTTCTTC. Amino acid sequence: CATSRDLSRANEQFF. The complete variable domain, with remaining parts taken from reference TRBV15 and TRBJ2-1, reads DAMVIQNPRYQVTQFGKPVTLSCSQTLNHNVMYWYQQKSSQAPKLLFHYYDKDFNNEADTPDNFQSRRPNTSFCFLDIRSPGLGDTAMYLCATSRDLSRANEQFFGPGTRLTVL.

The rearrangement uses TRBV5-1 and TRBJ1-6, with a possible D match to TRBD1 (5 bases). This CDR3 has 15 residues. V was clipped by 3 bases and J by 7 bases, with 14 bases between them. Germline assignment: CDR1 SGHRS and CDR2 YFSETQ. The chain's CDR3 is CASSSDGAVNSPLHF. The DNA for the CDR3 is TGCGCCAGCAGCTCTGATGGGGCGGTGAATTCACCCCTCCACTTT.

This chain connects TRBV9 to TRBJ2-4, with TRBD2 matching over 9 bases. The junction had 13 bases not matched to a gene; V was cut back by 1 base and J by 2 bases. The length of the CDR3 is 19 residues. CDR1 SGDLS and CDR2 YYNGEE come from the germline V gene. The CDR3 loop is CASSVIRAGGSGTKNIQYF. CDR3 DNA sequence: TGTGCCAGCAGCGTAATTCGAGCGGGAGGATCCGGAACCAAAAACATTCAGTACTTC.

This chain links TRBV9 with TRBJ2-1; 8 positions agree with TRBD2. This CDR3 has 15 residues. CDR1 SGDLS and CDR2 YYNGEE come from the germline V gene. The ends lost 2 bases at V and 7 bases at J; junction bases unmatched: 8. CDR3: CASSVTGLVLNEQFF. CDR3 bases: TGTGCCAGCAGCGTTACGGGACTAGTGTTGAATGAGCAGTTCTTC.

This chain connects TRBV7-2 to TRBJ1-3, with a weak D call TRBD1 (6 bases). V lost 6 bases to trimming and J lost 0 bases, with 15 bases between them. The germline gives CDR1 SGHTA, CDR2 FQGNSA. This CDR3 is 16 amino acids long. The CDR3 DNA is TGTGCCAGCAGTTCTCTCGGGGGGCTCTCTGGAAACACCATATATTTT. It is translated as CASSSLGGLSGNTIYF.

CDR3 region: CASSHTGTGGPGSYNEQFF. As DNA, the CDR3 is TGTGCCAGCAGCCATACTGGGACGGGGGGGCCCGGATCCTACAATGAGCAGTTCTTC. This chain joins TRBV7-9 and TRBJ2-1, with 8 positions matching TRBD2. The CDR3 runs to 19 residues. The trim removed 5 bases at V and 1 base at J, leaving 16 bases unmatched. Germline loops: CDR1 SEHNR, CDR2 FQNEAQ (reference sequence).

CDR3 nucleotide sequence: TGTGCCAGCAGTCAGGGGATTAGCTCCTACAATGAGCAGTTCTTC. It codes for CASSQGISSYNEQFF. The rearrangement joins TRBV6-1 to TRBJ2-1; TRBD1 is a possible D gene (6 bases). The ends were cut back, 5 bases at V and 0 bases at J, with 11 bases in the middle. Germline values: CDR1 MNHNS, CDR2 SASEGT. This CDR3 contains 15 residues.

The V and J genes are TRBV9 and TRBJ1-5, with TRBD1 matching over 9 bases. CDR1 and CDR2 (germline): SGDLS, YYNGEE. V was clipped by 3 bases and J by 4 bases; unmatched bases: 2. There are 14 residues in the CDR3. The DNA for the CDR3 is TGTGCCAGCAGCGCCGGACAGGGGAATCAGCCCCAGCATTTT. Translated: CASSAGQGNQPQHF.

The table lists this clone with a few counts. This chain links TRBV28 with TRBJ1-1, with no clear D. CDR1 MDHEN and CDR2 SYDVKM come from the germline V gene. The CDR3 length is 15 residues. Trimming left V 6 bases short and J 0 bases short, with 14 bases between. CDR3 sequence reads: CASRVAGFMNTEAFF. CDR3 DNA sequence: TGTGCCAGCAGGGTGGCAGGATTCATGAACACTGAAGCTTTCTTT.

The genes are TRBV5-1 and TRBJ1-1; unclear D gene. Germline V gene sequence: CDR1 SGHRS, CDR2 YFSETQ. The CDR3 has 14 amino acids. Trimming took 5 bases from V and 2 from J, leaving 13 bases between them. In DNA form, the CDR3 reads TGCGCCAGCAGTCTGACAACCCCTAACACTGAAGCTTTCTTT. This gives the protein CASSLTTPNTEAFF.

This rearrangement joins TRBV4-1 to TRBJ2-5; D is perhaps TRBD2 (7 bases). This CDR3 is built from 16 residues. CDR1 MGHRA and CDR2 YSYEKL come from the germline V gene. Between the trimmed V and J ends, which lost 1 base and 5 bases, there was a span of 17 bases. The CDR3 reads CASSQARGEGGETQYF. The CDR3 DNA reads TGCGCCAGCAGCCAAGCTAGGGGGGAGGGTGGGGAGACCCAGTACTTC.

Note on this clone: The germline gene is not matched at one end of the junction; a read error may be the cause. The gene calls are TRBV7-8 and TRBJ2-7; weak D call: TRBD2 (6 bases). The germline V gene has CDR1 SGHVS and CDR2 FQNEAQ. The CDR3 is made up of 12 amino acids. CDR3: CASSQYSARRDF. The CDR3, as DNA: TGTGCCAGCAGCCAGTACAGTGCCAGGAGGGACTTC.

The rearrangement links TRBV19 to TRBJ1-2, with a weak D call TRBD1 (5 bases). Germline V gene lookup returns CDR1 LNHDA and CDR2 SQIVND (reference sequence). The CDR3 runs to 13 residues. V dropped 2 bases and J dropped 7 bases, with 11 bases sitting between them. The chain's CDR3 is CASSITGVTGYTF. DNA of the CDR3: TGTGCCAGTAGTATAACAGGTGTGACTGGCTACACCTTC.

This clone has only a few counts. The V gene is TRBV11-2, the J gene TRBJ2-7; tentatively, D is TRBD1 (6 bases). CDR3 length: 16 residues. In germline, CDR1 is SGHAT, CDR2 FQNNGV. V lost 3 bases and J lost 0, with 15 bases in between. The CDR3: CASSLWVGTTSYEQYF. The DNA of the CDR3 is TGTGCCAGCAGCTTGTGGGTTGGGACAACCTCCTACGAGCAGTACTTC.

The chain employs TRBV9 and TRBJ2-3; 8 nucleotides align to TRBD2. The CDR3 has 14 amino acids. Germline V CDR1 and CDR2: SGDLS, YYNGEE. V was clipped by 3 bases and J by 4 bases; unmatched bases: 4. CDR3 sequence (DNA): TGTGCCAGCAGCGCCCGGACTAGCCCAGATACGCAGTATTTT. Translation gives CASSARTSPDTQYF.

This chain links TRBV5-1 with TRBJ2-7, with TRBD2 matching over 9 bases. The ends lost 1 base at V and 4 bases at J; junction bases unmatched: 6. Germline V lookup: CDR1 SGHRS, CDR2 YFSETQ. This CDR3 comprises 15 residues. In DNA, the CDR3 is TGCGCCAGCAGCTTGTCAGCTAGCGGGACTTACGAGCAGTACTTC. Translating it yields CASSLSASGTYEQYF.

This clone has a single count. The CDR3 nucleotides read TGCGCCAGCAGCCCCTCTTACGGGACTATTTCATCAGATACGCAGTATTTT. It specifies CASSPSYGTISSDTQYF. The chain is built from TRBV4-1 and TRBJ2-3, with TRBD2 matching over 7 bases. CDR3 length: 17 amino acids. Germline assignment: CDR1 MGHRA and CDR2 YSYEKL. The J segment lost 4 bases and the V segment lost 4 bases, leaving 14 bases of the junction unmatched.

The V call is TRBV6-5, the J call TRBJ2-2, with D perhaps TRBD2 (6 bases). CDR3 length: 16 amino acids. CDR1 is MNHEY, CDR2 SVGAGI, per germline. Trimming shortened V by 2 bases and J by 2 bases, and 12 bases separated the two germline ends. The CDR3 nucleotides read TGTGCCAGCAGTTACCAGACTAGTTTTAACACCGGGGAGCTGTTTTTT. It yields the protein CASSYQTSFNTGELFF.